Below, 19 T cell receptor beta chains from the same sample are listed, as sequenced in a study of blood T cell repertoires in COVID-19 (dated by TCRdb to about 2020). Libraries were built with the immunoSEQ multiplex PCR assay. TCRdb limited this immuneACCESS table to in-frame rearrangements with V and J called. A share of clones is missing; checked studies link under half to unresolved V genes, and the rest is unexplained. The sample table lists 250,000 to 300,000 clones, 80% to 90% of them with a count of one. The ten largest clones add up to about 11% of the sample. The sequencing input was peripheral blood. These TCRs come from a woman between 65 and 79 years old with acute or convalescent COVID-19.

The V gene is TRBV5-1, the J gene TRBJ2-1, with TRBD2 as a possible D gene (5 bases). V lost 5 bases, J lost 9 bases, and 12 bases lay in between. The V gene's germline CDR1 is SGHRS and CDR2 YFSETQ. This CDR3 has 12 residues. The DNA of the CDR3 is TGCGCCAGCAGGACGGACTGGGGTGAGCAGTTCTTC. Protein: CASRTDWGEQFF.

The J gene is TRBJ2-1, the V gene TRBV6-6, with D possibly matching TRBD2 (7 bases). Germline loops: CDR1 MNHNY, CDR2 SVGAGI (reference sequence). The CDR3 contains 16 residues. V lost 4 bases and J lost 7, with 20 bases in between. The CDR3 DNA reads as TGTGCCAGCAGTTCAGGGCGGGGGCTGCTACTGAATGAGCAGTTCTTC. Translating it yields CASSSGRGLLLNEQFF.

The chain carries TRBV27 and TRBJ1-2; possibly TRBD1 for D (6 bases). The germline gives CDR1 MNHEY, CDR2 SMNVEV (reference sequence). V dropped 4 bases and J dropped 8 bases, with 11 bases sitting between them. The CDR3 is 12 amino acids. CDR3 region: CASSSPGVGYTF. The CDR3 DNA is TGTGCCAGCAGTTCGCCAGGGGTCGGCTACACCTTC.

The gene calls are TRBV11-2 and TRBJ2-1, with a weak D call TRBD1 (5 bases). Trimming removed 5 bases at V and 9 bases at J, with 14 bases between. The CDR3 loop spans 13 amino acids. Germline CDR1 and CDR2: SGHAT and FQNNGV. The chain's CDR3 is CASSAGFLGEQFF. In DNA form, the CDR3 reads TGTGCCAGCAGCGCAGGGTTTCTGGGTGAGCAGTTCTTC.

The V call is TRBV7-3, the J call TRBJ2-2, with 8 bases that match TRBD2. CDR1 and CDR2 (germline): SGHTA, FQGTGA. The CDR3 sequence is 15 residues long. Losses at the gene ends were 5 bases for V and 4 bases for J; bases not matched to a gene: 6. DNA of the CDR3: TGTGCCAGCAGCCCGAACGGACTAGCCACCGGGGAGCTGTTTTTT. This encodes CASSPNGLATGELFF.

This clone has more than one count but fewer than ten. The genes are TRBV7-9 and TRBJ2-7; the D gene is possibly TRBD2 (6 bases). Germline V lookup: CDR1 SEHNR, CDR2 FQNEAQ (reference sequence). V lost 3 bases, J lost 7 bases, and 13 bases lay in between. This CDR3 spans 13 amino acids. The CDR3 region is CASSFLGLGEQYF. CDR3 nucleotides: TGTGCCAGCAGCTTTTTGGGACTGGGTGAGCAGTACTTC.

The chain couples TRBV2 to TRBJ1-2; D ambiguous. V dropped 6 bases and J dropped 8 bases, with 13 bases sitting between them. The germline gives CDR1 SNHLY, CDR2 FYNNEI. This CDR3 comprises 12 residues. The CDR3, as DNA: TGTGCCAGCAGGGGGAGGGATTCCGGCTACACCTTC. This encodes CASRGRDSGYTF.

The chain employs TRBV18 and TRBJ1-2; 9 nucleotides align to TRBD1. The CDR3 contains 17 residues. Per the germline V gene, CDR1 is KGHSH and CDR2 is LQKENI. The V and J ends lost 3 bases and 6 bases, in that order; junction bases with no gene match: 14. Here the CDR3 DNA reads TGTGCCAGCTCACCCTCAAGGGCTGGACAGGGGAGGGATGGCTACACCTTC. It encodes CASSPSRAGQGRDGYTF.

This chain links TRBV6-1 with TRBJ2-6, with D maybe TRBD2 (6 bases). Looked up from germline, CDR1 is MNHNS and CDR2 is SASEGT. V was clipped by 2 bases and J by 2 bases, with 7 bases between them. This CDR3 is 15 amino acids long. Here the CDR3 reads CASSETGAGANVLTF. The CDR3 DNA reads TGTGCCAGCAGTGAAACGGGGGCTGGGGCCAACGTCCTGACTTTC.

This rearrangement joins TRBV7-8 to TRBJ1-1, with 9 bases lining up with TRBD1. The CDR3 sequence is 15 residues long. The junction had 9 bases not matched to a gene; V was cut back by 4 bases and J by 6 bases. Per germline, CDR1 SGHVS and CDR2 FQNEAQ. In nucleotides, the CDR3 is TGTGCCAGCAGCTCGGGAAGGGGGGACAGGGCTGAAGCTTTCTTT. Its protein product is CASSSGRGDRAEAFF.

The chain uses TRBV5-1 and TRBJ1-1; 8 positions match TRBD1. The CDR3 covers 14 residues. Losses at the gene ends were 4 bases for V and 3 bases for J; bases not matched to a gene: 5. Per germline, CDR1 SGHRS and CDR2 YFSETQ. The DNA of the CDR3 is TGCGCCAGCAGCACCCAGGGGGCATACACTGAAGCTTTCTTT. This encodes CASSTQGAYTEAFF.

V gene TRBV5-4 combines with J gene TRBJ1-1; the D is unclear. Germline values: CDR1 SGHNT, CDR2 YYREEE (reference sequence). V was shortened by 4 bases and J by 1 base, with 14 bases between the two germline ends. This CDR3 contains 15 residues. The CDR3: CASSPRADRNTEAFF. The CDR3 region has the DNA TGTGCCAGCAGCCCCCGAGCGGATAGGAACACTGAAGCTTTCTTT.

This chain links TRBV30 with TRBJ2-2; maybe TRBD1 (7 bases). Germline V CDR1 and CDR2: GTSNPN, SVGIG (reference sequence). V lost 7 bases and J 6 bases, leaving 15 bases between the germline ends. The CDR3 has 13 amino acids. The CDR3, as DNA: TGTGCCTTGTTCCAGGGGGGAGCCGGGGAGCTGTTTTTT. Its translation is CALFQGGAGELFF.

This chain joins TRBV2 and TRBJ1-1, with TRBD1 identical over 8 bases. CDR3 length equals 14 residues. The germline CDR1 and CDR2 sequences are SNHLY and FYNNEI. J was trimmed by 6 bases and V by 6 bases; bases with no gene match: 9. In DNA, the CDR3 is TGTGCCAGCAGACCGGACAGGGTCAAGGCTGAAGCTTTCTTT. Encoded protein: CASRPDRVKAEAFF.

The chain combines TRBV27 with TRBJ1-2, with D maybe TRBD1 (6 bases). Germline assignment: CDR1 MNHEY and CDR2 SMNVEV (reference sequence). The V gene lost 5 bases and the J gene lost 3 bases, with 10 bases spanning the gap. The CDR3 runs 13 residues. Here the CDR3 DNA reads TGTGCCAGCAGTCCCAGGGGATACTATGGCTACACCTTC. Translating gives CASSPRGYYGYTF.

This chain links TRBV3-1 (or the pseudogene TRBV3-2) with TRBJ2-3; maybe TRBD1 (6 bases). This CDR3 contains 15 residues. Trimming stripped 5 bases from V and 2 bases from J, with 14 bases between. Germline V gene lookup returns CDR1 LGHDT and CDR2 YNNKEL (reference sequence). The CDR3 region has the DNA TGTGCCAGCAGCGGCGCCAGGGGTAACACAGATACGCAGTATTTT. This sequence encodes CASSGARGNTDTQYF.

The chain couples TRBV19 to TRBJ1-5; possible D gene TRBD1, 5 bases. The CDR3 runs to 15 residues. Deletions cut 2 bases from V and 7 bases from J, with 15 bases between. Germline values: CDR1 LNHDA, CDR2 SQIVND (reference sequence). CDR3 DNA sequence: TGTGCCAGTAGTATATTTACTCAGGGAAACCAGCCCCAGCATTTT. Translating gives CASSIFTQGNQPQHF.

The chain carries TRBV3-1 (or the pseudogene TRBV3-2) and TRBJ1-6; D perhaps matches TRBD1 (5 bases). The CDR3 has 15 amino acids. CDR1 is LGHDT and CDR2 is YNNKEL in the germline V gene (reference sequence). V was shortened by 1 base and J by 9 bases, with 13 bases between the two germline ends. CDR3 sequence: CASSQGGGFRSPLHF. The CDR3 DNA reads TGTGCCAGCAGCCAAGGCGGGGGGTTTCGTTCACCCCTCCACTTT.

The rearrangement joins TRBV27 to TRBJ2-7; no clear D gene. The CDR3 sequence is 13 residues long. The germline gives CDR1 MNHEY, CDR2 SMNVEV (reference sequence). Trimming left V 2 bases short and J 7 bases short, with 12 bases between. The CDR3 protein is CASSLGPPSEQYF. CDR3 sequence (DNA): TGTGCCAGCAGTTTAGGGCCCCCCAGTGAGCAGTACTTC.